Detailed here is one T cell receptor (beta chain). Its antigen remains unidentified. These data come from a study of shared clonotypes between healthy human individuals. Study-wide results and limits: Generally, naive subsets came out with larger estimated richness than memory subsets.

TCRdb keeps only in-frame clones here, not all; method: immunoSEQ multiplex PCR. The sample holds around 1.9 million clones; 85% to 95% are singletons and the top ten take 1.5% to 2%. Germline V lookup: CDR1 LNHDA, CDR2 SQIVND (reference sequence). Trimming stripped 3 bases from V and 2 bases from J, with 14 bases between. This CDR3 contains 15 residues. Naive CD8 cells comprised CD45RO-negative, CCR7-positively selected cells, excluding terminally differentiated effector memory CD45RA+ cells. Input material: naive CD8+ T cells from PBMCs. The rearrangement links TRBV19 to TRBJ2-7; tentative D call: TRBD2 (6 bases). The source is a man between 18 and 35 years old in good health. Some clones in this sample may be carry-over from other donors' samples. In DNA, the CDR3 is TGTGCCAGTAGTATTGGGACTCGACCAGCCTACGAGCAGTACTTC. It is translated as CASSIGTRPAYEQYF.